This entry describes one T cell receptor beta chain. Antigen: not known. This sample's time point: after dendritic cell vaccination, including at tumor progression/relapse. Germline lookup yields CDR1 MGHRA and CDR2 YSYEKL. This CDR3 comprises 18 residues. V lost 1 base to trimming and J lost 1 base; unmatched junction nucleotides: 7. Sequencing was performed with immunoSEQ multiplex PCR; in TCRdb, only in-frame clones are kept and a portion is missing. The table shows fewer than 95,000 clones, with about 85% occurring only once. The data were taken from a study of glioma-infiltrating T cells after dendritic cell vaccination. Study-level points and caveats: Higher pretreatment TIL content predicted longer progression-free time and survival.

The sequences come from blood, collected after dendritic cell vaccination. The receptor was isolated from a human donor with glioblastoma. The rearrangement uses TRBV4-1 and TRBJ2-3, with 11 nucleotides matching TRBD2. This CDR3 reads CASSQGSLAGDRTDTQYF. CDR3 in DNA: TGCGCCAGCAGCCAAGGCTCACTAGCGGGAGATCGCACAGATACGCAGTATTTT.